These 18 T cell receptor beta chains originate from one sample sequenced in a study of blood T cell repertoires in COVID-19. The data were produced by immunoSEQ multiplex PCR, yet TCRdb's version contains in-frame clones alone and is incomplete. Of about 140,000 clones in the sample, 80% to 85% were seen once. The sequencing input was peripheral blood. The receptor set was obtained from a woman aged 55-69 years with acute or convalescent COVID-19.

This chain uses TRBV4-1 with TRBJ2-1, with D tentatively TRBD2 (7 bases). Looked up from germline, CDR1 is MGHRA and CDR2 is YSYEKL. Trimming stripped 3 bases from V and 2 bases from J, with 14 bases between. The CDR3 consists of 16 residues. The CDR3 DNA reads as TGCGCCAGCAGCCACCCTGGGGGGGGCGCCTACAATGAGCAGTTCTTC. Its protein product is CASSHPGGGAYNEQFF.

The genes are TRBV28 and TRBJ2-1; D might be TRBD1 (5 bases). The CDR3 is 12 amino acids. V shed 4 bases and J shed 9 bases, with 10 bases lying between them. Germline CDR1 reads MDHEN; CDR2 reads SYDVKM. The DNA of the CDR3 is TGTGCCAGCAGTTCAGGGTATTTTGAGCAGTTCTTC. It yields the protein CASSSGYFEQFF.

The J gene is TRBJ1-4, the V gene TRBV3-1 (or the pseudogene TRBV3-2); 8 bases fit TRBD1. CDR1 is LGHDT and CDR2 is YNNKEL in the germline V gene (reference sequence). Trimming took 2 bases from V and 3 from J; bases not matched to a gene: 5. CDR3 length: 16 residues. The CDR3: CASSQRDRGANEKLFF. In DNA, the CDR3 is TGTGCCAGCAGCCAACGAGACAGGGGTGCTAATGAAAAACTGTTTTTT.

J is TRBJ2-2 and V is TRBV5-1, with 10 positions matching TRBD2. CDR3 length: 16 amino acids. V shed 3 bases, J shed 2 bases, and the junction held 4 bases outside the gene matches. CDR1 is SGHRS, CDR2 YFSETQ, per germline. Here the CDR3 DNA reads TGCGCCAGCAGCTCAACTAGCGGGGAAAACACCGGGGAGCTGTTTTTT. This codes for CASSSTSGENTGELFF.

Only a few counts were recorded for this clone. The V call is TRBV28, the J call TRBJ1-3; 9 nucleotides align to TRBD1. The CDR3 sequence is 15 residues long. Trimming removed 4 bases from V and 7 bases from J; junction bases left unmatched: 8. CDR1 is MDHEN, CDR2 SYDVKM, per germline. CDR3 coding DNA: TGTGCCAGCAGTTCACCCGGGACAGGGCGCAACACCATATATTTT. Translation gives CASSSPGTGRNTIYF.

This clone was observed many times. This chain links TRBV21-1 with TRBJ2-7; TRBD1 is the table's D call, not checked against the DNA. TRBV21-1 is an annotated pseudogene. The CDR3 consists of 15 residues. CDR3 in DNA: TGTGCCAGCAGCAAAGGAGTAGGGGGACGGGGCGAGCAGTACTTC. It specifies CASSKGVGGRGEQYF.

The V call is TRBV7-6, the J call TRBJ2-1; 11 nucleotides align to TRBD1. Trimming cost V 5 bases and J 8 bases; bases outside gene matches: 5. The CDR3 spans 14 residues. Germline lookup yields CDR1 SGHVS and CDR2 FNYEAQ. In DNA, the CDR3 is TGTGCCAGCAGCGCAGGACAGGGGGCGGATGAGCAGTTCTTC. Translation: CASSAGQGADEQFF.

This clone is a singleton in its sample. The chain couples TRBV4-1 to TRBJ1-2, with 7 positions matching TRBD1. The CDR3 sequence is 14 residues long. Trimming removed 1 base from V and 6 bases from J; junction bases left unmatched: 5. The germline V gene encodes CDR1 MGHRA and CDR2 YSYEKL. In nucleotides, the CDR3 is TGCGCCAGCAGCCAAGCGACAGGGCAAAATGGCTACACCTTC. This gives the protein CASSQATGQNGYTF.

The chain has TRBV10-1 and TRBJ1-2; a weak D match, TRBD1 (6 bases). There are 13 residues in the CDR3. Germline CDR1 and CDR2: WNHNN and SYGVQD (reference sequence). The V end was cut by 2 bases, the J end by 7 bases, with 11 bases between. CDR3 region: CASSENQGTGYTF. In nucleotides, the CDR3 is TGCGCCAGCAGTGAGAATCAGGGGACTGGCTACACCTTC.

This clone occurred once. J is TRBJ2-7 and V is TRBV6-5; TRBD1 is a possible D gene (5 bases). Germline V gene data show CDR1 as MNHEY and CDR2 as SVGAGI. The CDR3 is made up of 13 amino acids. Trimming stripped 6 bases from V and 0 bases from J, with 9 bases between. The CDR3 region is CASSRASSYEQYF. The CDR3 nucleotides read TGTGCCAGCAGCAGGGCGAGCTCCTACGAGCAGTACTTC.

The chain couples TRBV7-2 to TRBJ1-1, with TRBD1 matching over 9 bases. This CDR3 region has 14 residues. V trimming: 5 bases; J trimming: 11 bases; junction bases outside the gene matches: 12. Germline-derived CDR1 and CDR2 are SGHTA and FQGNSA. CDR3 residues: CASSPSGQGRLAFF. As DNA, the CDR3 is TGTGCCAGCAGCCCATCTGGACAGGGGCGGTTGGCTTTCTTT.

There are a few counts of this clone. The chain links TRBV3-1 (or the pseudogene TRBV3-2) to TRBJ1-2; 7 bases align to TRBD1. The J segment lost 6 bases and the V segment lost 3 bases, leaving 4 bases of the junction unmatched. This CDR3 is 13 amino acids long. The germline CDR1 and CDR2 sequences are LGHDT and YNNKEL (reference sequence). CDR3 region: CASSHQTGNGYTF. In DNA, the CDR3 is TGTGCCAGCAGCCACCAGACAGGGAATGGCTACACCTTC.

This chain connects TRBV6-5 to TRBJ2-1; 8 bases line up with TRBD2. The junction had 3 bases not matched to a gene; V was cut back by 5 bases and J by 0 bases. The V gene's germline CDR1 is MNHEY and CDR2 SVGAGI. The CDR3 extends over 15 amino acids. CDR3 DNA: TGTGCCAGCAGTACTAGCGGCACCTCCTACAATGAGCAGTTCTTC. Amino acid sequence: CASSTSGTSYNEQFF.

J is TRBJ2-7 and V is TRBV15, with unresolved D. Trimming removed 4 bases from V and 2 bases from J, with 15 bases in between. The CDR3 spans 15 residues. Germline V CDR1 and CDR2: LNHNV, YYDKDF (reference sequence). DNA of the CDR3: TGTGCCACCAGCATTGCTGACACTGGCGCCTACGAGCAGTACTTC. Translated, it gives CATSIADTGAYEQYF.

This rearrangement joins TRBV7-9 to TRBJ1-1, with D hard to call. The CDR3 has 15 residues. V dropped 4 bases and J dropped 4 bases, with 16 bases sitting between them. Germline CDR1 is SEHNR and CDR2 is FQNEAQ (reference sequence). CDR3 DNA sequence: TGTGCCAGCAGCTCCCCTGGCGGGAGGCTCACTGAAGCTTTCTTT. Translation gives CASSSPGGRLTEAFF.

The V and J genes are TRBV4-1 and TRBJ1-2; 9 bases align to TRBD1. From germline, CDR1 is MGHRA and CDR2 YSYEKL. J gave up 8 bases and V 4 bases, and 11 bases lay outside the gene matches. CDR3 size: 15 residues. The DNA for the CDR3 is TGCGCCAGCAGCCCCTCCAACAGGGGGCGGACCGGCTACACCTTC. It is translated as CASSPSNRGRTGYTF.

This rearrangement joins TRBV5-4 to TRBJ1-1; D possibly corresponds to TRBD1 (5 bases). CDR3 length: 16 residues. Per the germline V gene, CDR1 is SGHNT and CDR2 is YYREEE (reference sequence). Between the trimmed V and J ends, which lost 1 base and 3 bases, there was a span of 16 bases. The CDR3 loop reads CASSLIVRAGYTEAFF. The CDR3 bases are TGTGCCAGCAGCTTGATTGTCAGGGCGGGGTACACTGAAGCTTTCTTT.

This clone was detected once. This chain joins TRBV7-3 and TRBJ2-7; D gene unclear. Germline-derived CDR1 and CDR2 are SGHTA and FQGTGA. V lost 5 bases and J lost 7, with 15 bases in between. The CDR3 has 13 amino acids. The CDR3 nucleotides are TGTGCCAGCAGCCTCCTGCCATCCCGGGAGCAGTACTTC. Protein product: CASSLLPSREQYF.